These T cell receptor beta chains were read from a single sample in a study of beta chain bispecific antibodies for T cell cancers. Which antigens these TCRs recognize remains unknown. MiXCR, run by TCRdb on the 5' RACE reads, gives a single entry per CDR3 protein. The data show about 20,000 distinct CDR3 sequences, roughly 3% seen once. The sample was healthy donor T cells cultured with leukemia cells. The receptors were gathered from a human donor in good health. Some clones in this sample may be carry-over from other donors' samples. The CDR3 runs from the conserved cysteine through the conserved F or W. Fields, in order: J gene, V gene, CDR3 protein.

TRBJ1-1 TRBV27 CASSALTGSPTEAFF
TRBJ2-7 TRBV5-4 CASSLWGGSYEQYF
TRBJ1-3 TRBV14 CATSPFRSSGNTIYF
TRBJ2-2 TRBV12-3/TRBV12-4 CASSEGLAGSTGGELFF
TRBJ2-7 TRBV16 CASSDRTGTGDGEQYF
TRBJ2-7 TRBV19 CASTPAGGSSYEQYF
TRBJ2-7 TRBV7-6 CASSLSEDRAFHEQYF
TRBJ2-6 TRBV5-5 CASSQTDGSPGANVLTF
TRBJ1-1 TRBV6-5 CASSPERDRINTEAFF
TRBJ2-1 TRBV29-1 CSVAGDYNEQFF
TRBJ2-7 TRBV5-1 CASSTGLRGEQYF
TRBJ1-5 TRBV6-1 CASSEAVGQPQHF
TRBJ1-1 TRBV19 CASSRGGPTEAFF
TRBJ1-3 TRBV25-1 CASSLGGNSGNTIYF
TRBJ2-1 TRBV20-1 CSASTTSGGDSSYNEQFF
TRBJ2-7 TRBV5-6 CASSFIGSEQYF
TRBJ2-7 TRBV20-1 CSVGEGETYEQYF
TRBJ2-2 TRBV7-8 CASSRQDTGELFF
TRBJ2-4 TRBV5-6 CASSLTGAKNIQYF
TRBJ2-3 TRBV18 CASSPGTDTQYF
TRBJ2-5 TRBV28 CASSIHSAGDALEETQYF
TRBJ2-7 TRBV19 CASSINRRSEQYF
TRBJ2-3 TRBV12-3/TRBV12-4 CASSPRTSGGVDTQYF
TRBJ2-1 TRBV4-1 CASSQGTGLGEQFF
TRBJ1-6 TRBV7-9 CASSLGLQGAGNSPLHF